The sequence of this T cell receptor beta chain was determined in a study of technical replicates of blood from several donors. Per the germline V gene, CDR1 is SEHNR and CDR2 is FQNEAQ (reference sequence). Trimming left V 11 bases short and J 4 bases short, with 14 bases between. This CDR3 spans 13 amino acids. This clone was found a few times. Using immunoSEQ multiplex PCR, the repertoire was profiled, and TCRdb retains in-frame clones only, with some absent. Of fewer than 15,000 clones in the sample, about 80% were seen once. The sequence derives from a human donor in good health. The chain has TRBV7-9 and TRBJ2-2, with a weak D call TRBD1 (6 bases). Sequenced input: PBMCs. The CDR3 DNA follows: TGTGCCGGGTCACAGGGTATCACCGGGGAGCTGTTTTTT. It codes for CAGSQGITGELFF.